These T cell receptor beta chains were read from a single sample in a study of blood T cells in healthy people across ages. TCRdb reprocessed the 5' RACE reads via MiXCR and lists one record per CDR3 protein. The sample shows hundreds of thousands of distinct CDR3 sequences, 40% to 50% of them seen only once. The sequencing input was blood. The receptors come from a man in his sixties in good health. The CDR3 runs from the conserved cysteine through the conserved F or W. A D gene is named only where the DNA matches it firmly. Some rows mark clone size as missing; the rest say once, few, many or name a class of expanded clone.

clone_size | j_call | v_call | d_call | cdr3_aa | cdr3_nt
NA | TRBJ2-7 | TRBV6-5 | TRBD1 | CASRSRDRGHYEQYF | TGTGCCAGCAGGAGCCGGGACAGGGGACACTACGAGCAGTACTTC
NA | TRBJ2-3 | TRBV5-1 | NA | CASSFSGPRKISTDTQYF | TGCGCCAGCAGCTTCTCGGGCCCCAGAAAGATTAGCACAGATACGCAGTATTTT
NA | TRBJ2-7 | TRBV13 | NA | CASSLAQRTRSDEQYF | TGTGCCAGCAGCTTAGCACAGCGAACCAGGTCTGACGAGCAGTACTTC
NA | TRBJ2-7 | TRBV6-2/TRBV6-3 | NA | CASSRTVYEQYF | TGTGCCAGCAGCCGGACAGTCTACGAGCAGTACTTC
few | TRBJ2-5 | TRBV10-3 | TRBD1 | CAIRRTGGEETQYF | TGTGCCATCAGGCGGACAGGAGGAGAGGAGACCCAGTACTTC
NA | TRBJ1-1 | TRBV12-3/TRBV12-4 | TRBD1 | CASSGMGTVNTEAFF | TGTGCCAGCAGTGGCATGGGGACAGTGAACACTGAAGCTTTCTTT
NA | TRBJ2-5 | TRBV12-3/TRBV12-4 | NA | CASSFGRLGTQYF | TGTGCCAGCAGTTTCGGCCGTCTCGGGACCCAGTACTTC
once | TRBJ2-5 | TRBV6-2/TRBV6-3 | TRBD2 | CASSTIAGGSETQYF | TGTGCCAGCAGTACAATAGCGGGGGGATCTGAGACCCAGTACTTC
few | TRBJ1-2 | TRBV27 | NA | CASSLVHSWNYGYTF | TGTGCCAGCAGTTTGGTCCACAGTTGGAACTATGGCTACACCTTC
NA | TRBJ2-7 | TRBV6-1 | NA | CASSGYIGGDSHYEQYF | TGTGCCAGCAGTGGGTACATTGGCGGGGACAGTCACTACGAGCAGTACTTC
NA | TRBJ2-7 | TRBV4-1 | NA | CASSQVGGRPNNEQYF | TGCGCCAGCAGCCAAGTGGGGGGGCGCCCAAACAATGAGCAGTACTTC
many | TRBJ2-5 | TRBV18 | NA | CASSPAIQETQYF | TGTGCCAGCTCACCGGCAATTCAAGAGACCCAGTACTTC
few | TRBJ2-1 | TRBV20-1 | TRBD2 | CSAFSGGALGEQFF | TGCAGTGCTTTTAGCGGGGGGGCCCTGGGGGAGCAGTTCTTC
few | TRBJ2-3 | TRBV4-3 | TRBD2 | CASSPGLARGERTDTQYF | TGCGCCAGCAGTCCGGGACTAGCGAGGGGGGAGCGCACAGATACGCAGTATTTT
NA | TRBJ2-5 | TRBV12-3/TRBV12-4 | NA | CASSLRLGAGETQYF | TGTGCCAGCAGTTTACGACTGGGGGCGGGCGAGACCCAGTACTTC
NA | TRBJ2-3 | TRBV5-1 | TRBD2 | CASGLAGGRTDTQYF | TGCGCCAGCGGACTAGCGGGGGGGCGCACAGATACGCAGTATTTT
NA | TRBJ1-6 | TRBV28 | NA | CASSKMTGTNSPLHF | TGTGCCAGCAGTAAGATGACAGGAACCAATTCACCCCTCCACTTT
few | TRBJ2-3 | TRBV24-1 | TRBD1 | CATSQGQVVDTQYF | TGTGCCACCAGTCAAGGACAGGTGGTGGATACGCAGTATTTT
NA | TRBJ2-3 | TRBV7-2 | TRBD2 | CASSSLADHEDTQYF | TGTGCCAGCAGCTCGCTAGCGGACCACGAGGATACGCAGTATTTT
NA | TRBJ1-5 | TRBV6-5 | TRBD1 | CASSPGQAWDQPQHF | TGTGCCAGCAGCCCAGGACAGGCATGGGATCAACCCCAGCATTTT
many | TRBJ2-6 | TRBV7-6 | NA | CASSSTGFGANVLTF | TGTGCCAGCAGCTCTACAGGGTTTGGGGCCAACGTCCTGACTTTC
NA | TRBJ1-4 | TRBV18 | NA | CASSRGVMEKLFF | TGTGCCAGCTCACGAGGGGTCATGGAAAAACTGTTTTTT
NA | TRBJ2-2 | TRBV20-1 | NA | CSARPTGRSGTGELFF | TGCAGTGCTAGGCCAACTGGTCGGTCGGGCACCGGGGAGCTGTTTTTT
NA | TRBJ2-7 | TRBV27 | NA | CASSRSRGSYEQYF | TGTGCCAGCAGTCGTAGCCGTGGCTCCTACGAGCAGTACTTC
NA | TRBJ1-2 | TRBV6-1 | TRBD1 | CASRTQGAYGYTF | TGTGCCAGTAGGACACAGGGGGCCTATGGCTACACCTTC
NA | TRBJ2-7 | TRBV4-3 | NA | CASSRGDGPYEQYF | TGCGCCAGCAGCCGGGGCGACGGTCCCTACGAGCAGTACTTC
few | TRBJ2-1 | TRBV20-1 | TRBD2 | CSARSAGGDNEQFF | TGCAGTGCTAGGTCAGCGGGGGGTGATAATGAGCAGTTCTTC
NA | TRBJ1-6 | TRBV12-3/TRBV12-4 | NA | CASSLSGRTHSPIHF | TGTGCCAGCAGTTTGTCAGGCCGAACCCATTCGCCCATCCACTTT
few | TRBJ2-1 | TRBV20-1 | NA | CSATASGALWANEQFF | TGCAGTGCAACCGCCTCCGGGGCCCTCTGGGCGAATGAGCAGTTCTTC
few | TRBJ2-1 | TRBV10-3 | NA | CATQGGDSYNEQFF | TGTGCCACACAGGGCGGGGATTCCTACAATGAGCAGTTCTTC
NA | TRBJ1-5 | TRBV7-8 | NA | CTSSLRDTLNQPQHF | TGTACCAGCAGCTTAAGGGACACCCTCAATCAGCCCCAGCATTTT
NA | TRBJ2-3 | TRBV24-1 | TRBD2 | CATSERGGTDTQYF | TGTGCCACCAGTGAACGGGGAGGGACAGATACGCAGTATTTT
NA | TRBJ1-2 | TRBV7-2 | NA | CASSWQGTLGGSYTF | TGTGCCAGCAGTTGGCAGGGGACGTTAGGGGGAAGCTACACCTTC
few | TRBJ2-5 | TRBV4-1 | NA | CASSQEAQETQYF | TGCGCCAGCAGCCAAGAAGCCCAAGAGACCCAGTACTTC
NA | TRBJ2-7 | TRBV24-1 | NA | CATSDSKRSEQYF | TGTGCCACCAGTGATTCGAAGAGGAGCGAGCAGTACTTC
NA | TRBJ2-7 | TRBV12-3/TRBV12-4 | TRBD1 | CASSIGGPYEQYF | TGTGCCAGCAGCATAGGGGGCCCCTACGAGCAGTACTTC
NA | TRBJ2-1 | TRBV18 | NA | CASSPAQGANYNEQFF | TGTGCCAGCTCACCAGCCCAGGGAGCGAACTACAATGAGCAGTTCTTC
NA | TRBJ2-7 | TRBV29-1 | NA | CSVVGMGISTNEQYF | TGCAGCGTTGTGGGTATGGGAATCTCTACAAACGAGCAGTACTTC
NA | TRBJ1-2 | TRBV7-2 | TRBD1 | CASSLAVARTGSGYTF | TGTGCCAGCAGCTTAGCAGTCGCCCGGACAGGTTCGGGCTACACCTTC
NA | TRBJ1-1 | TRBV21-1 | NA | CASRKKRVAVPFF | TGTGCCAGCAGAAAAAAGAGGGTTGCAGTACCTTTCTTT
few | TRBJ2-4 | TRBV12-3/TRBV12-4 | TRBD1 | CASSATRDRKNIQYF | TGTGCCAGCAGTGCTACCCGGGACAGAAAAAACATTCAGTACTTC
NA | TRBJ2-5 | TRBV3-1 | NA | CASSSRDRLSETQYF | TGTGCCAGCAGCTCCCGGGACCGGCTTTCGGAGACCCAGTACTTC
NA | TRBJ1-1 | TRBV4-1 | NA | CASSQDPAGTEAFF | TGCGCCAGCAGCCAAGATCCGGCCGGCACTGAAGCTTTCTTT
NA | TRBJ2-3 | TRBV2 | TRBD2 | CASGGTSGGVGTDTQYF | TGTGCCAGCGGTGGGACTAGCGGGGGGGTTGGCACAGATACGCAGTATTTT
NA | TRBJ2-6 | TRBV5-4 | TRBD2 | CASSFSGGFSGANVLTF | TGTGCCAGCAGCTTTAGCGGGGGGTTCTCTGGGGCCAACGTCCTGACTTTC
NA | TRBJ2-5 | TRBV6-5 | TRBD1 | CASSQQGLNEQYF | TGTGCCAGCAGTCAACAGGGGTTAAATGAGCAGTACTTC
NA | TRBJ2-7 | TRBV4-3 | NA | CASSRGLGGSFYEQYF | TGCGCCAGCAGCCGGGGTCTAGGCGGGTCTTTCTACGAGCAGTACTTC
NA | TRBJ2-5 | TRBV24-1 | TRBD1 | CATSEVDRVGGETQYF | TGTGCCACCAGTGAGGTCGACAGGGTTGGGGGAGAGACCCAGTACTTC
NA | TRBJ2-7 | TRBV6-2/TRBV6-3 | NA | CASSYWPSSYNEQYF | TGTGCCAGCAGTTATTGGCCGAGCTCCTACAATGAGCAGTACTTC
many | TRBJ2-1 | TRBV28 | NA | CASSFSGQGTSNEQFF | TGTGCCAGCAGTTTCAGTGGTCAGGGAACATCCAATGAGCAGTTCTTC
NA | TRBJ2-3 | TRBV14 | TRBD2 | CASSPSGGYRTDTQYF | TGTGCCAGCAGCCCAAGCGGGGGGTACCGCACAGATACGCAGTATTTT
few | TRBJ2-3 | TRBV25-1 | NA | CASATGGTDTQYF | TGTGCCAGCGCTACGGGGGGCACAGATACGCAGTATTTT
few | TRBJ1-4 | TRBV4-3 | NA | CASSHGATNEKLFF | TGCGCCAGCAGCCACGGGGCTACGAATGAAAAACTGTTTTTT
NA | TRBJ2-5 | TRBV11-2 | NA | CASSLDFAGAPQYF | TGTGCCAGCAGCTTAGATTTCGCAGGGGCCCCCCAGTACTTC
NA | TRBJ2-1 | TRBV12-3/TRBV12-4 | TRBD2 | CASRLAGFYNEQFF | TGTGCCAGCAGACTAGCGGGGTTCTACAATGAGCAGTTCTTC
NA | TRBJ2-7 | TRBV15 | NA | CATSRGIHRDPINEQYF | TGTGCCACCAGCAGAGGGATTCACAGGGATCCGATTAATGAGCAGTACTTC
once | TRBJ2-3 | TRBV28 | NA | CASRALGGAWDTQYF | TGTGCCAGCAGGGCCTTAGGGGGGGCGTGGGATACGCAGTATTTT
NA | TRBJ2-6 | TRBV15 | TRBD1 | CATSRVTGGVSGANVLTF | TGTGCCACCAGCAGAGTGACAGGGGGCGTCTCTGGGGCCAACGTCCTGACTTTC
NA | TRBJ2-7 | TRBV2 | TRBD1 | CASSEAVGGSYEQYF | TGTGCCAGCAGTGAAGCGGTAGGGGGCTCTTACGAGCAGTACTTC
NA | TRBJ2-7 | TRBV4-1 | NA | CASSQVGFSSYEQYF | TGCGCCAGCAGCCAAGTAGGGTTTAGCTCCTACGAGCAGTACTTC